These 2 T cell receptor beta chains were all obtained from the same sample, sequenced in a study of cytomegalovirus exposure and HLA in healthy donors. Repertoires were generated with immunoSEQ multiplex PCR, while TCRdb's copy carries only in-frame clones and drops some. This table holds over 200,000 clones, about 90% found once. Input material: PBMCs. The receptors stem from a woman aged 18-29 years in good health and CMV-seronegative.

The V and J genes are TRBV7-3 and TRBJ2-3; 10 bases match TRBD2. CDR1 SGHTA and CDR2 FQGTGA come from the germline V gene. V was pared by 1 base and J by 6 bases, with 7 bases of the junction left unmatched. The CDR3 covers 16 residues. CDR3 nucleotide sequence: TGTGCCAGCAGCTTAAGGTCGGGGACTAGCGCCGATACGCAGTATTTT. This sequence encodes CASSLRSGTSADTQYF.

This clone was seen once. The chain is built from TRBV7-8 and TRBJ1-2; possible D gene TRBD1, 6 bases. CDR1 SGHVS and CDR2 FQNEAQ come from the germline V gene. This CDR3 is built from 16 residues. V was pared by 5 bases and J by 4 bases, with 20 bases between. The CDR3 loop is CASSIQIRTEIYGYTF. The CDR3 bases are TGTGCCAGCAGCATCCAGATAAGGACAGAAATCTATGGCTACACCTTC.